Shown below are 9 T cell receptor beta chains from a single sample sequenced in a study of blood T cells in healthy people across ages. A second roughly 6 to 12 cycle PCR used barcoded and J-beta primers. One entry per CDR3 protein, called by TCRdb with MiXCR from the 5' RACE reads. The sample includes approximately 820,000 distinct CDR3 sequences, around 45% of them seen just once. The sequencing input was blood. These receptors all stem from a man aged 55 to 70 in good health.

V gene TRBV3-1 combines with J gene TRBJ2-5; D not resolved. The V gene's germline CDR1 is LGHDT and CDR2 YNNKEL (reference sequence). This CDR3 is built from 12 residues. V was clipped by 1 base and J by 11 bases, with 11 bases between them. CDR3 sequence: CASSQVDNEQYF. Here the CDR3 DNA reads TGTGCCAGCAGCCAAGTCGACAATGAGCAGTACTTC.

With respect to this clonotype: One end of the junction fails to match germline, which may point to a read error. The CDR3 DNA reads as TGTGCCAGCGGGGGGAAATACAATGGGCAGTTCTTC. This translates into CASGGKYNGQFF. The chain joins TRBV7-2 to TRBJ2-1; possible D gene TRBD2, 6 bases. CDR3 size: 12 residues. Germline loops: CDR1 SGHTA, CDR2 FQGNSA.

This clonotype was observed a handful of times. The chain employs TRBV7-2 and TRBJ2-3; 8 nucleotides align to TRBD2. Germline V gene sequence: CDR1 SGHTA, CDR2 FQGNSA. Trimming cost V 5 bases and J 6 bases; bases outside gene matches: 13. This CDR3 contains 16 residues. This CDR3 is CASSQREIAGRDTQYF. The CDR3 DNA is TGTGCCAGCAGCCAACGGGAGATAGCGGGGAGGGATACGCAGTATTTT.

The table lists this clonotype with a count of one. The chain carries TRBV7-2 and TRBJ1-2, with TRBD1 matching 9 bases. Germline V gene lookup returns CDR1 SGHTA and CDR2 FQGNSA. This CDR3 is built from 14 residues. J lost 10 bases, V lost 8 bases, and 14 bases had no gene match. CDR3 sequence: CASSTGQGSSDYTF. CDR3 DNA sequence: TGTGCCAGCTCGACGGGACAGGGCTCTTCCGACTACACCTTC.

The V gene is TRBV7-3, the J gene TRBJ2-7, with D uncertain. The CDR3 has 13 residues. V lost 2 bases, J lost 1 base, and 6 bases lay in between. Per germline, CDR1 SGHTA and CDR2 FQGTGA. DNA for the CDR3: TGTGCCAGCAGCTTATTCGTTTCCTACGAGCAGTACTTC. Encoded protein: CASSLFVSYEQYF.

The chain carries TRBV5-1 and TRBJ1-6; D gene uncertain. The CDR3 length is 14 residues. The germline V gene encodes CDR1 SGHRS and CDR2 YFSETQ. The V gene lost 4 bases and the J gene lost 6 bases, with 11 bases spanning the gap. This CDR3 is CASSIGEGNSPLHF. In DNA form, the CDR3 reads TGCGCCAGCAGCATCGGTGAGGGTAATTCACCCCTCCACTTT.

V gene TRBV20-1 combines with J gene TRBJ2-5; 13 positions agree with TRBD2. The DNA end favors TRBJ2-1, so the J call may be wrong. This CDR3 has 16 residues. Germline-derived CDR1 and CDR2 are DFQATT and SNEGSKA (reference sequence). The CDR3 spells CSARAGTSGNQETQFF. CDR3 in DNA: TGCAGTGCTAGAGCCGGGACTAGCGGGAACCAAGAGACCCAGTTCTTC.

The chain links TRBV12-3 or TRBV12-4 to TRBJ1-5, with D hard to call. This CDR3 region has 13 residues. Trimming cost V 5 bases and J 6 bases, with 11 bases left between them. The CDR3 nucleotides read TGTGCCAGCAGTCCGGGAGGTACTCAGCCCCAGCATTTT. Amino acid sequence: CASSPGGTQPQHF.

The chain uses TRBV20-1 and TRBJ1-2; D not resolved. The ends were cut back, 4 bases at V and 4 bases at J, with 16 bases in the middle. The CDR3 contains 14 residues. The germline CDR1 and CDR2 sequences are DFQATT and SNEGSKA (reference sequence). The CDR3: CSATQSGAGYGYTF. The CDR3 bases are TGCAGTGCTACCCAAAGTGGAGCTGGCTATGGCTACACCTTC.